This T cell receptor (beta chain) was profiled in a study of T cells after yellow fever vaccination. Whole-study context: Fractions containing few cells were prepared with SMART-Seq v4 Ultra Low Input.

The CDR3 runs 12 residues. Germline CDR1 and CDR2: SEHNR and FQNEAQ (reference sequence). In the case of this clonotype: Its antigen is currently unknown.

Whole-study findings and limits: Reappearance after the booster was seen for most primary-vaccination clones, at 95% to 97% CD4 and around 90% CD8. FACS-sorted repertoires could harbor abundant contaminating bulk-population clonotypes.

5'RACE template switching produced TCR cDNA carrying a universal primer site and UMIs. TCRdb called the 5' RACE reads again in MiXCR, with one record for every CDR3 protein. This sample has a few hundred thousand distinct CDR3 sequences, with 7% to 10% found just once. This sequence joins TRBV7-9 and TRBJ1-1; TRBD1 is a possible D gene (6 bases). The sample consisted of PBMCs, taken roughly 45 days after the first yellow fever vaccination. The sequence was collected from a man aged 18 to 29 who received the YFV17D yellow fever vaccine. The CDR3 sequence: CAFDGGARVAFF. The CDR3 DNA follows: TGTGCTTTCGACGGGGGCGCGAGGGTAGCTTTCTTT. The whole variable domain, remainder taken from reference TRBV7-9 and TRBJ1-1, is DTGVSQNPRHKITKRGQNVTFRCDPISEHNRLYWYRQTLGQGPEFLTYFQNEAQLEKSRLLSDRFSAERPKGSFSTLEIQRTEQGDSAMYLCAFDGGARVAFFGQGTRLTVV.